Included here is one TCR beta chain sequence, with context. The data are from a study of blood T cell repertoires in COVID-19. The protocol was immunoSEQ multiplex PCR, while the TCRdb copy is restricted to in-frame clones and leaves out a portion. The sample contains a few hundred thousand clones, approximately 85% of which appear only once. CDR1 SGHAT and CDR2 FQNNGV come from the germline V gene. V shed 5 bases and J 7 bases; nucleotides not matched to a gene: 5. The CDR3 loop spans 14 amino acids. This clonotype was sampled from a man aged 30 to 45 who had recovered from COVID-19. The genes are TRBV11-2 and TRBJ1-1, with 12 bases aligning to TRBD1. Sequences were obtained from PBMCs or T cells enriched from blood (not recorded which). The CDR3 nucleotides are TGTGCCAGCAGCCCGGGACAGGGGGCCCGTGAAGCTTTCTTT. As protein: CASSPGQGAREAFF.